This T cell receptor beta chain was identified in a study of vaccination and CD4 T cells after COVID-19. Whole-study context: Six male and four female convalescents took part, two of them Hispanic. Researchers treated cells with overlapping spike peptides taken from SARS-CoV-2, HCoV-NL63, HCoV-OC43 and HCoV-229E.

Sequenced with the Oncomine TCR Beta short-read assay was DNA taken from cultured CD4+ T cells. The genomic DNA was obtained from cultured CD4+ T cells by extraction with the QIAamp micro DNA kit. TCRdb processed the PCR reads anew with MiXCR; each CDR3 protein has one entry. This table holds over 10,000 distinct CDR3 sequences, less than 70% found once. This clonotype was found a few times. Its antigen is undetermined. The treatment denotes: roughly 10-day PBMC culture with coronavirus spike peptide pools or control peptides (ViraFEST assay). ViraFEST used peptide pools to expand antigen-specific T cells and subsequently sequenced their TCRs. There are 14 residues in the CDR3. Germline CDR1 and CDR2: SNHLY and FYNNEI. Trimming took 7 bases from V and 0 from J, leaving 10 bases between them.

The specimen sequenced was CD4+ T cells from blood, cultured in vitro. The TCR comes from a human donor who had recovered from COVID-19. J is TRBJ2-1 and V is TRBV2; D gene unclear. The CDR3, as DNA: TGTGCCAGCAACCCGGAATACTCCTACAATGAGCAGTTCTTC. This translates into CASNPEYSYNEQFF. The complete variable domain, with remaining parts taken from reference TRBV2 and TRBJ2-1, reads EPEVTQTPSHQVTQMGQEVILRCVPISNHLYFYWYRQILGQKVEFLVSFYNNEISEKSEIFDDQFSVERPDGSNFTLKIRSTKLEDSAMYFCASNPEYSYNEQFFGPGTRLTVL.